This T cell receptor beta chain was obtained from a study of T cell responses to AZD1222 COVID-19 vaccine. Findings and caveats of the study: Regions 160-218 and 743-854 dominated among vaccine-associated CD4 TCRs spanning spike. Unmutated variant regions are reportedly the target of nearly half of TCRs that are spike-specific.

Profiled with immunoSEQ multiplex PCR; TCRdb holds only in-frame clones, not every one. Among about 130,000 clones listed, around 90% were seen once. V was clipped by 4 bases and J by 2 bases; unmatched bases: 6. The CDR3 loop spans 15 amino acids. CDR1 and CDR2 (germline): SGHDT, YYEEEE. On this clone itself: What it recognizes is unknown.

This material consisted of peripheral blood, taken on day 0 of AZD1222 vaccination. The TCR was taken from an adult in good health. The chain combines TRBV5-6 with TRBJ2-7, with 10 bases fitting TRBD1. In DNA form, the CDR3 reads TGTGCCAGCAGCCGATATGGACAGGGGGCCTACGAGCAGTACTTC. It is translated as CASSRYGQGAYEQYF.